This is a list of T cell receptor beta chains from one sample in a study of blood T cell repertoires in COVID-19. The method was immunoSEQ multiplex PCR; TCRdb's version includes in-frame clones alone and lacks a portion of them. The data show around 450,000 clones, around 90% seen once. The material sequenced was PBMCs or T cells enriched from blood (not recorded which). The receptors shown here come from a woman aged 18-35 years who had recovered from COVID-19. The CDR3 runs from the conserved cysteine through the conserved F or W.

TRBV20-1	TRBJ1-5	CSASDRDDQPQHF
TRBV2	TRBJ2-5	CASRDRGETQYF
TRBV7-9	TRBJ1-5	CASSEGNQPQHF
TRBV2	TRBJ1-5	CASSTSSGNQPQHF
TRBV5-4	TRBJ2-3	CASSRTSGGWVGTQYF
TRBV29-1	TRBJ2-2	CSVFLAGGKTGELFF
TRBV27	TRBJ2-5	CASSFTGETQYF
TRBV7-9	TRBJ2-5	CASSLLSVQYF
TRBV4-1	TRBJ1-2	CASSQVTLIRGPRGGYYGYTF
TRBV28	TRBJ1-3	CASSLAVVGGNTIYF
TRBV30	TRBJ2-7	CAWSTGTYEQYF
TRBV5-4	TRBJ1-3	CASSSSRQGDENTIYF
TRBV6-5	TRBJ2-1	CASSIGGGQFF
TRBV19	TRBJ1-2	CASVRQGSYYGYTF
TRBV5-3	TRBJ1-5	CASAAGNQPQHF
TRBV19	TRBJ2-1	CASSGTGVINEQFF
TRBV30	TRBJ2-2	CAWGEEQGTYTGELFF
TRBV19	TRBJ1-1	CASSPQGNLNTEAFF
TRBV9	TRBJ2-1	CASTPKRGGAYNEQFF
TRBV11-1	TRBJ2-1	CASSYSGGAWNEQFF
TRBV12-3/TRBV12-4	TRBJ1-2	CASRTGPSYGYTF
TRBV5-1	TRBJ1-1	CASSLQGAFTEAFF
TRBV5-1	TRBJ2-3	CASSLGGANTDTQYF
TRBV27	TRBJ1-6	CASTTGATSSLHF
TRBV3-1/TRBV3-2	TRBJ1-1	CASSQERVTEAFF
TRBV28	TRBJ1-1	CASSPLGVGLYTEAFF
TRBV7-9	TRBJ1-1	CASSSYGGGSTEAFF
TRBV5-8	TRBJ2-2	CASSFGGYGNTGELFF
TRBV2	TRBJ1-2	CATRENANYGYTF
TRBV18	TRBJ1-1	CASSSTGENTEAFF
TRBV2	TRBJ1-6	CASSERDNSPLHF
TRBV2	TRBJ2-3	CASSSDLIAGGSTDTQYF
TRBV19	TRBJ1-1	CASSSGTGNNAFF